This TCR beta chain was identified in a study of neurological immune-mediated disorders. This clonotype was seen many times. Its antigen is still unknown. Points from the study as a whole: TCR clonal expansion peaked in HTLV-1-associated myelopathy patients and was lowest in multiple sclerosis patients. TCR-beta repertoires seemed private in all groups, with no expanded CDR3 amino acid sequences shared.

The CDR3 consists of 14 residues. With V trimmed by 6 bases and J by 3 bases, 6 bases remained unmatched. The germline V gene encodes CDR1 LGHDT and CDR2 YNNKEL (reference sequence). The cDNA was synthesized by 5'RACE incorporating 10-nucleotide random UMIs. MiXCR, applied by TCRdb to the 5' RACE reads, yields one record per CDR3 protein. Of tens of thousands of distinct CDR3 sequences in the sample, 2.5% to 3% are singletons; the top ten hold roughly 1.2%. This sequence originates from a woman aged 30 to 39 with multiple sclerosis. The chain couples TRBV3-1 to TRBJ2-7; 9 nucleotides line up with TRBD1. Input material: PBMCs. The CDR3 sequence: CASSTGGGGYEQYF. Written as DNA, the CDR3 is TGTGCCAGCAGTACAGGGGGCGGCGGCTACGAGCAGTACTTC.